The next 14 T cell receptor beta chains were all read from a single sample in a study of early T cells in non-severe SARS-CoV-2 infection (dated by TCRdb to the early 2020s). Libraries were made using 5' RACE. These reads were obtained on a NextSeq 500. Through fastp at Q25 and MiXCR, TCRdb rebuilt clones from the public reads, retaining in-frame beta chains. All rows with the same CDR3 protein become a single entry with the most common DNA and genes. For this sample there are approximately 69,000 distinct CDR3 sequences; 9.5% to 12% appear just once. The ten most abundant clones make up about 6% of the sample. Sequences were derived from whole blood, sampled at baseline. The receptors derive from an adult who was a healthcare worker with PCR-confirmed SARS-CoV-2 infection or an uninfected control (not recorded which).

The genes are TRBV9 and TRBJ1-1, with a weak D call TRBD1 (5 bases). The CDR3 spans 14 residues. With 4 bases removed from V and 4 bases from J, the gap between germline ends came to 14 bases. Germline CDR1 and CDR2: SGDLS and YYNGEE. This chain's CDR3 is CASSPQGLGTEAFF. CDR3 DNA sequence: TGTGCCAGCAGCCCCCAGGGTTTGGGCACTGAAGCTTTCTTT.

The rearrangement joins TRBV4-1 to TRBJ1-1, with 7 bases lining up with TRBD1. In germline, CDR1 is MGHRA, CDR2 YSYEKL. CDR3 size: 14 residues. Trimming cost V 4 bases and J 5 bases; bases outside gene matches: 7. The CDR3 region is CASSPLTGRTEAFF. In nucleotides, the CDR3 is TGCGCCAGCAGCCCCCTGACAGGGAGGACTGAAGCTTTCTTT.

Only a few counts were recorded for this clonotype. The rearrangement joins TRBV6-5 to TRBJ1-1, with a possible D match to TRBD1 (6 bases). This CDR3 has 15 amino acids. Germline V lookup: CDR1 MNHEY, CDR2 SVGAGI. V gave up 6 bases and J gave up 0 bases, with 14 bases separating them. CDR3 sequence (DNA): TGTGCCAGCAGACAAAAGGGGGGAATGAACACTGAAGCTTTCTTT. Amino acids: CASRQKGGMNTEAFF.

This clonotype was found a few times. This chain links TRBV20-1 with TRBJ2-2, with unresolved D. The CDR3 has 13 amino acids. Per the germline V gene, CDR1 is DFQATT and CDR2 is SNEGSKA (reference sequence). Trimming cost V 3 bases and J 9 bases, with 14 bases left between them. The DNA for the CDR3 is TGCAGTGCTAGCAGTCCATCATCTCGGGAGCTGTTTTTT. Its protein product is CSASSPSSRELFF.

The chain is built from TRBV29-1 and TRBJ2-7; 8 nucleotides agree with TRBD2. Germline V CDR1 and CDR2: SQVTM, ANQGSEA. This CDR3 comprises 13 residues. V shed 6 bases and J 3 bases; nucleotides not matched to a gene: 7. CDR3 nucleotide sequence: TGCAGCGTCTACCTAGCGGGCGTCTACGAGCAGTACTTC. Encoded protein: CSVYLAGVYEQYF.

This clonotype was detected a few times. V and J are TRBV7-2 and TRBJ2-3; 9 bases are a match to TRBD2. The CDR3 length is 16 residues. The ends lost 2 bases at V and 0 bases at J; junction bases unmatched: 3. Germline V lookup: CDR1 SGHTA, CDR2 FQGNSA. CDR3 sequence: CASSLLAGISTDTQYF. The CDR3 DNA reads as TGTGCCAGCAGCTTACTAGCGGGGATTAGCACAGATACGCAGTATTTT. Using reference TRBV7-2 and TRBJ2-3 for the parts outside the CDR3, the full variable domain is GAGVSQSPSNKVTEKGKDVELRCDPISGHTALYWYRQSLGQGLEFLIYFQGNSAPDKSGLPSDRFSAERTGGSVSTLTIQRTQQEDSAVYLCASSLLAGISTDTQYFGPGTRLTVL.

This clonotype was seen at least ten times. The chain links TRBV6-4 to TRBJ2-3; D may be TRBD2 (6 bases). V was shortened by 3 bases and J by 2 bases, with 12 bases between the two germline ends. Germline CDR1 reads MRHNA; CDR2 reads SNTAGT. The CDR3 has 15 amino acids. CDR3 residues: CASSEGSGDTDTQYF. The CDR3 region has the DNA TGTGCCAGCAGTGAAGGCTCGGGGGACACAGATACGCAGTATTTT.

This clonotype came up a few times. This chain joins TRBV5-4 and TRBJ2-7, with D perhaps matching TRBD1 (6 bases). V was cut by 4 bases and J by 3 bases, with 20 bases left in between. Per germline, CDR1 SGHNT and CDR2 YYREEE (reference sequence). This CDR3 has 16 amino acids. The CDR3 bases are TGTGCCAGCAGCAGACCTCCCTGGGACACCCACTACGAGCAGTACTTC. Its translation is CASSRPPWDTHYEQYF. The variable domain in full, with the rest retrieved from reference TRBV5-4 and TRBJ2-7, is ETGVTQSPTHLIKTRGQQVTLRCSSQSGHNTVSWYQQALGQGPQFIFQYYREEENGRGNFPPRFSGLQFPNYSSELNVNALELDDSALYLCASSRPPWDTHYEQYFGPGTRLTVT.

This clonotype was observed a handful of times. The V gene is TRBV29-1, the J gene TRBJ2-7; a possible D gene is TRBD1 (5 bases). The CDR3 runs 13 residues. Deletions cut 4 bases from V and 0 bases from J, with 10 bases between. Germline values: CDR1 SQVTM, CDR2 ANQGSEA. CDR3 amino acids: CSVVGRVSYEQYF. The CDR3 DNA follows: TGCAGCGTTGTGGGCAGGGTCTCCTACGAGCAGTACTTC.

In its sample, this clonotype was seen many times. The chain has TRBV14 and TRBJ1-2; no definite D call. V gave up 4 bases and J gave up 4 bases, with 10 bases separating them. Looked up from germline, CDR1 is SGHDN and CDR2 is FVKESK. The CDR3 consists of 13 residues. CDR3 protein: CASSRGGPYGYTF. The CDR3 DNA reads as TGTGCCAGCAGCCGCGGAGGGCCCTATGGCTACACCTTC.

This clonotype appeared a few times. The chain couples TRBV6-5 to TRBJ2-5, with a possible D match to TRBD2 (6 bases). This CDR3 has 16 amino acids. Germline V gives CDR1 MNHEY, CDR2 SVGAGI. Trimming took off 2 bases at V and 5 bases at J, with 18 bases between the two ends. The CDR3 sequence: CASSYTTARGGETQYF. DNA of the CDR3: TGTGCCAGCAGTTACACAACAGCTCGTGGGGGGGAGACCCAGTACTTC.

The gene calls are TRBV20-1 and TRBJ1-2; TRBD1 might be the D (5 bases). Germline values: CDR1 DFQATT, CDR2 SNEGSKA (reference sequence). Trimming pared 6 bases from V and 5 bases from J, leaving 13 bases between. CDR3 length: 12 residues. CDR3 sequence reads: CSALWGIYGYTF. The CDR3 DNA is TGCAGTGCCCTGTGGGGCATATATGGCTACACCTTC.

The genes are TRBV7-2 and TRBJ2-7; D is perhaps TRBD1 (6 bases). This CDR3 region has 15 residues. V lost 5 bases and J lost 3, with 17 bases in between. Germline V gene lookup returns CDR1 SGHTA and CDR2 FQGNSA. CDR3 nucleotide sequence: TGTGCCAGCAGCCTAACCTGGGACACTTTCTACGAGCAGTACTTC. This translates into CASSLTWDTFYEQYF.

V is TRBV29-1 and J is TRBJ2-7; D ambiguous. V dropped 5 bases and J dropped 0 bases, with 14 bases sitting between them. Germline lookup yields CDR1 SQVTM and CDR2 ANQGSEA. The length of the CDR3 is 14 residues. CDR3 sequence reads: CSVSWLRSSYEQYF. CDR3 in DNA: TGCAGCGTTTCGTGGCTTAGGAGCTCCTACGAGCAGTACTTC.